Below, 13 T cell receptor beta chains from the same sample are listed, as sequenced in a study of T cell responses to AZD1222 COVID-19 vaccine (dated by TCRdb to about 2021). Library preparation was by the immunoSEQ multiplex PCR assay. TCRdb re-hosts the immuneACCESS table, in-frame sequences only. Its copies lack some clones; in the studies checked, an unresolved V gene accounts for under half of them, and the cause for the rest is not known. Here the sample has about 110,000 clones; approximately 89% occur a single time. Over 3% of the sample goes to the ten largest clones. Interpreted using the paper, the time point label stands for: baseline before first vaccination. The treatment or condition label, as the study defines it: meningococcal conjugate vaccine given as trial control. The sample here was peripheral blood, taken on day 0 of MenACWY control vaccination. All receptors derive from an adult in good health.

This chain connects TRBV6-5 to TRBJ1-2; D might be TRBD1 (6 bases). The V gene lost 0 bases and the J gene lost 2 bases, with 13 bases spanning the gap. CDR1 MNHEY and CDR2 SVGAGI come from the germline V gene. The CDR3 extends over 16 amino acids. This CDR3 is CASSYSPYRGNYGYTF. The CDR3 nucleotides read TGTGCCAGCAGTTACTCACCTTATAGGGGGAACTATGGCTACACCTTC.

This clone was found once. CDR3 in amino acids: CASSYSGPLNTEAFF. CDR3 nucleotides: TGTGCCAGCAGTTACTCGGGACCGCTGAACACTGAAGCTTTCTTT. This sequence joins TRBV6-5 and TRBJ1-1; a possible D gene is TRBD1 (5 bases). Per the germline V gene, CDR1 is MNHEY and CDR2 is SVGAGI. The CDR3 has 15 residues. V was shortened by 0 bases and J by 0 bases, with 8 bases between the two germline ends.

The chain is built from TRBV30 and TRBJ2-2; TRBD1 matches 8 bases. The CDR3 loop spans 15 amino acids. The V gene's germline CDR1 is GTSNPN and CDR2 SVGIG (reference sequence). After removal of 3 bases from V and 5 bases from J, the junction contained 8 bases not matched to a gene. The DNA for the CDR3 is TGTGCCTGGAGCCCGCAGGACAGGGATACCGGGGAGCTGTTTTTT. Translated, it gives CAWSPQDRDTGELFF.

This rearrangement joins TRBV15 to TRBJ1-6; the D gene is possibly TRBD1 (6 bases). The CDR3 contains 16 residues. The V gene lost 0 bases and the J gene lost 6 bases, with 12 bases spanning the gap. Germline V gene lookup returns CDR1 LNHNV and CDR2 YYDKDF (reference sequence). CDR3 region: CATSRDIGQINSPLHF. Here the CDR3 DNA reads TGTGCCACCAGCAGAGATATAGGACAGATTAATTCACCCCTCCACTTT.

This chain links TRBV11-3 with TRBJ2-1; TRBD2 matches 7 bases. The CDR3 runs 14 residues. V lost 3 bases and J lost 4; bases outside the gene matches: 3. Germline values: CDR1 SGHNT, CDR2 YENEEA. The CDR3 sequence: CASSFGGGYNEQFF. CDR3 sequence (DNA): TGTGCCAGCAGCTTTGGGGGGGGTTACAATGAGCAGTTCTTC.

The chain recombines TRBV7-3 with TRBJ2-3, with D perhaps TRBD1 or TRBD2 (5 bases each). Germline V CDR1 and CDR2: SGHTA, FQGTGA. V was pared by 5 bases and J by 2 bases, with 17 bases between. The CDR3 consists of 16 residues. The CDR3: CASSPEGHSYTDTQYF. DNA for the CDR3: TGTGCCAGCAGCCCCGAGGGGCACTCCTACACAGATACGCAGTATTTT.

The V and J genes are TRBV28 and TRBJ1-4; TRBD1 might be the D (5 bases). CDR1 and CDR2 from the germline V gene are MDHEN and SYDVKM. This CDR3 has 12 amino acids. V gave up 6 bases and J gave up 7 bases, with 9 bases separating them. In DNA, the CDR3 is TGTGCCAGCAGAGGTGGGGCTGAAAAACTGTTTTTT. Translating gives CASRGGAEKLFF.

The chain joins TRBV19 to TRBJ1-1; tentatively, D is TRBD1 (5 bases). Germline CDR1 is LNHDA and CDR2 is SQIVND (reference sequence). V lost 5 bases to trimming and J lost 4 bases, with 14 bases between them. CDR3 length: 14 residues. This CDR3 reads CASSPRVFVTEAFF. Here the CDR3 DNA reads TGTGCCAGTAGTCCCAGGGTTTTCGTCACTGAAGCTTTCTTT.

CDR3 coding DNA: TGTGCCAGCAGAGGGAGGCCTAACACTGAAGCTTTCTTT. Its translation: CASRGRPNTEAFF. The chain recombines TRBV7-9 with TRBJ1-1; no firm D call. The germline CDR1 and CDR2 sequences are SEHNR and FQNEAQ (reference sequence). V was trimmed by 6 bases and J by 2 bases, leaving 10 bases between them. This CDR3 spans 13 amino acids.

The chain uses TRBV30 and TRBJ1-2; 9 positions match TRBD1. Germline values: CDR1 GTSNPN, CDR2 SVGIG (reference sequence). The CDR3 extends over 16 amino acids. Losses at the gene ends were 2 bases for V and 6 bases for J; bases not matched to a gene: 13. CDR3 DNA: TGTGCCTGGAGTAGGACAGGGGCCTTAGTCGTCAATGGCTACACCTTC. This gives the protein CAWSRTGALVVNGYTF.

This clone was seen just once. The CDR3 is CASSQDSQQPQHF. The CDR3 DNA sequence: TGTGCCAGCAGCCAAGACTCGCAGCAGCCCCAGCATTTT. The V gene is TRBV3-1 (or the pseudogene TRBV3-2), the J gene TRBJ1-5; D remains ambiguous. The germline V gene has CDR1 LGHDT and CDR2 YNNKEL (reference sequence). Trimming shortened V by 0 bases and J by 7 bases, and 7 bases separated the two germline ends. The CDR3 extends over 13 amino acids.

This chain connects TRBV19 to TRBJ2-1; D perhaps matches TRBD1 (5 bases). Trimming cost V 7 bases and J 4 bases, with 14 bases left between them. From germline, CDR1 is LNHDA and CDR2 SQIVND (reference sequence). The CDR3 is made up of 14 amino acids. The DNA of the CDR3 is TGTGCCAGTACAAGGGGTTTTTCGTACAATGAGCAGTTCTTC. It codes for CASTRGFSYNEQFF.

V gene TRBV12-3 or TRBV12-4 combines with J gene TRBJ1-1, with D hard to call. The CDR3 is 13 amino acids. Between the trimmed V and J ends, which lost 0 bases and 10 bases, there was a span of 12 bases. CDR3 in DNA: TGTGCCAGCAGTTTAGCGCAGTCTTCGGGAGCTTTCTTT. Translation gives CASSLAQSSGAFF.